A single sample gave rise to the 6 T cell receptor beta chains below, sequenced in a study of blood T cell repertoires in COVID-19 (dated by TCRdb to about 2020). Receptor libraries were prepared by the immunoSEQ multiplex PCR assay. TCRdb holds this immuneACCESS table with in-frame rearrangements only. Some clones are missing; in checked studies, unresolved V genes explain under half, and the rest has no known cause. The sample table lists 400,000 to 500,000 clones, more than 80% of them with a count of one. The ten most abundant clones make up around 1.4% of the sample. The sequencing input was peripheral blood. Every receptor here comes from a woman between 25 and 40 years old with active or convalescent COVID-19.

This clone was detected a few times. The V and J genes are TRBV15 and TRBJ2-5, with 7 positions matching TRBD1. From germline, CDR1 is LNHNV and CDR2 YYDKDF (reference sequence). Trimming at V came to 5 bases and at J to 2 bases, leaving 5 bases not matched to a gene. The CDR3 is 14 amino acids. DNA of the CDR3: TGTGCCACCAGCGGGGGACAGATACAAGAGACCCAGTACTTC. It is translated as CATSGGQIQETQYF.

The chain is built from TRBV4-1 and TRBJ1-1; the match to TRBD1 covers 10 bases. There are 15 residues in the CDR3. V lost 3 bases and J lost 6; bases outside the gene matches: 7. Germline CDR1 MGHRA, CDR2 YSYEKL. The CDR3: CASSQEGQGTPEAFF. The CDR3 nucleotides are TGCGCCAGCAGCCAGGAGGGACAGGGGACCCCTGAAGCTTTCTTT.

The chain's CDR3 is CAISPGGGQYGYTF. For the CDR3, the DNA is TGTGCCATCAGCCCCGGAGGGGGCCAATATGGCTACACCTTC. The rearrangement joins TRBV10-3 to TRBJ1-2; 7 bases are shared with TRBD1. Germline lookup yields CDR1 ENHRY and CDR2 SYGVKD. Trimming cost V 6 bases and J 5 bases; bases outside gene matches: 9. CDR3 size: 14 residues.

The CDR3 loop is CAISEKPGSLNYEQYF. In DNA form, the CDR3 reads TGTGCCATCAGTGAGAAACCGGGATCCCTTAACTACGAGCAGTACTTC. The V and J genes are TRBV10-3 and TRBJ2-7; D is perhaps TRBD2 (5 bases). Deletions cut 2 bases from V and 3 bases from J, with 17 bases between. Germline values: CDR1 ENHRY, CDR2 SYGVKD. The CDR3 spans 16 residues.

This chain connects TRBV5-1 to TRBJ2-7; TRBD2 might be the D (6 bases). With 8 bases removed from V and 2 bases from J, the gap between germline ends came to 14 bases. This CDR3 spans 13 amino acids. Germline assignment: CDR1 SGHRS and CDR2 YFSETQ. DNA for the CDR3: TGCGCCAGTTCGAGGGAGGCCACCTACGAGCAGTACTTC. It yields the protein CASSREATYEQYF.

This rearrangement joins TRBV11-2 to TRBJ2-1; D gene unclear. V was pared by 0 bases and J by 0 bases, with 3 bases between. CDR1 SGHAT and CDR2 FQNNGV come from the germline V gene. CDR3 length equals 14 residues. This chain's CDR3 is CASSLDSSYNEQFF. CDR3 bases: TGTGCCAGCAGCTTAGATAGCTCCTACAATGAGCAGTTCTTC. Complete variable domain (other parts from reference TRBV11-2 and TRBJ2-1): EAGVAQSPRYKIIEKRQSVAFWCNPISGHATLYWYQQILGQGPKLLIQFQNNGVVDDSQLPKDRFSAERLKGVDSTLKIQPAKLEDSAVYLCASSLDSSYNEQFFGPGTRLTVL.